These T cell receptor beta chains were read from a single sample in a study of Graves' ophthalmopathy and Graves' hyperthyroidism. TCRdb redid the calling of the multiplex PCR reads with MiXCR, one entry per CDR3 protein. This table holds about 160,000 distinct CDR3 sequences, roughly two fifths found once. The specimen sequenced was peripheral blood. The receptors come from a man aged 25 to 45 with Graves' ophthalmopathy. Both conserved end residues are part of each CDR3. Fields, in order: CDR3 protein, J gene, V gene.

CDR3: CASSQVGREIWDDEQYF
J: TRBJ2-7
V: TRBV14

CDR3: CASSLAVGGSSGELFF
J: TRBJ2-2
V: TRBV5-6

CDR3: CASSIPWAGEIQNTGELFF
J: TRBJ2-2
V: TRBV7-2

CDR3: CSVESRPAFF
J: TRBJ1-1
V: TRBV29-1

CDR3: CASSLSVDTQYF
J: TRBJ2-3
V: TRBV7-8

CDR3: CASSTDGTAGNTIYF
J: TRBJ1-3
V: TRBV6-1

CDR3: CASSTWTGEQGEAFF
J: TRBJ1-1
V: TRBV6-5

CDR3: CASSLGRGGSTGELFF
J: TRBJ2-2
V: TRBV28

CDR3: CASSLGAGGYGYTF
J: TRBJ1-2
V: TRBV12-3/TRBV12-4

CDR3: CASSLKQGAWVTFF
J: TRBJ1-1
V: TRBV7-2

CDR3: CASRRIQGLVGADTQYF
J: TRBJ2-3
V: TRBV27

CDR3: CASSYGGSFTEAFF
J: TRBJ1-1
V: TRBV6-2/TRBV6-3

CDR3: CSARDRASWEQYF
J: TRBJ2-7
V: TRBV20-1

CDR3: CASRRGGSNQETQYF
J: TRBJ2-5
V: TRBV6-1

CDR3: CASSLWAVTGGNSPLHF
J: TRBJ1-6
V: TRBV5-1

CDR3: CASSVPGTSGNTIYF
J: TRBJ1-3
V: TRBV25-1

CDR3: CASSLRGAGKNTEAFF
J: TRBJ1-1
V: TRBV12-3/TRBV12-4

CDR3: CASSPPWGLYEQYF
J: TRBJ2-7
V: TRBV7-2